This T cell receptor beta chain emerged from a study of blood T cell repertoires in COVID-19. V was pared by 2 bases and J by 7 bases, with 5 bases of the junction left unmatched. Germline values: CDR1 SEHNR, CDR2 FQNEAQ (reference sequence). This CDR3 is 13 amino acids long. Method: immunoSEQ multiplex PCR; TCRdb's copy keeps in-frame clones and lacks some. The sample includes 200,000 or so clones, 70% to 90% seen only once; the top ten take about 18%. What was sequenced was peripheral blood. The J gene is TRBJ2-7, the V gene TRBV7-9, with 7 bases identical to TRBD2. The source of this sequence is an older person with COVID-19, enrolled during active disease. The CDR3 DNA follows: TGTGCCAGCAGCTTAAAGGGAGGGGTTGAGCAGTACTTC. Amino acid sequence: CASSLKGGVEQYF.